The text below deals with one T cell receptor beta chain. Its antigen has not been determined. Base qualities were left out, and no much larger clone turns up one base away. What the treatment or condition label conveys for this sample: allogeneic hematopoietic cell transplantation with graft depleted of TCRalphabeta T cells and CD19 B cells. Transplant recipients were children who received TCRalphabeta/CD19-depleted allogeneic hematopoietic cell grafts. These data are taken from a study of T-cell reconstitution after alpha-beta-depleted transplantation in children (dated by TCRdb to the mid-2010s). Looking at the study overall: The study quantitatively tracked T-cell immune reconstitution after TCRalphabeta/CD19-depleted allogeneic hematopoietic cell transplantation in children using TCR repertoire profiling. Overall results and qualifications from the work: The apparently early recovery of alphabetaT-cell counts about two months after transplant reportedly depended on only several hundred rapidly expanded clones that came from non-depleted graft cells. In some patients, high TCRbeta diversity at day 60 was attributed to recipient T cells and intrathymic progenitors that had survived conditioning. Over subsequent months, a decline in hyperexpanded clone frequencies was noted, and after one year, T-cell counts and TCRbeta diversity were mostly ascribed to newly produced T cells.

Library preparation employed PCR. The sequencer listed for this sample is Illumina HiSeq 2500. To normalize quantification of the TCRbeta repertoire, the TCR libraries were built with molecular barcoding that relied on unique molecular identifiers. TCRdb trimmed public reads at Q25 via fastp, called clones via MiXCR and kept in-frame beta chains. Every distinct CDR3 protein forms one entry, paired with its most common genes and DNA. Across this sample there are more than 300,000 distinct CDR3 sequences, with around 15% seen only once. The ten most abundant clones make up roughly 40% of the sample. The CDR3 spans 8 residues, from the cysteine through the phenylalanine. The sequence is cut down to CDR3 DNA, 24 bases in frame from base 1.

The chain was built from TRBV21-1 and TRBJ2-1. TRBV21-1 is flagged as a pseudogene. Sequenced here: PBMCs, mostly from graft donor cells, sampled 360 days after TCRalphabeta/CD19-depleted stem cell transplant. This sequence was found in a male patient between 2 and 9 years old who had a stem cell transplant for acute lymphoblastic leukemia, so the T cells may come from the graft donor. The CDR3 sequence is CASSFQFF. The nucleotide sequence is given as TGTGCCAGCAGCTTTCAGTTCTTC.